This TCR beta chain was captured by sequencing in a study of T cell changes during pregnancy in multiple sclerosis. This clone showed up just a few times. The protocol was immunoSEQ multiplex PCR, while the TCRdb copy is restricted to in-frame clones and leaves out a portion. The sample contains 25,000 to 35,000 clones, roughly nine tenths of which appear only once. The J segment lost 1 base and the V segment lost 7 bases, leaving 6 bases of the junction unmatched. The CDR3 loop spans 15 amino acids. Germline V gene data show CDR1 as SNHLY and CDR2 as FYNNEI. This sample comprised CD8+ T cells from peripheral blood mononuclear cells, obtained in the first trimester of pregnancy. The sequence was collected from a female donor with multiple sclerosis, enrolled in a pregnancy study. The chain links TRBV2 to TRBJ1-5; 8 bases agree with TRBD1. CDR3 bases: TGTGCCAGCAAATCGGACAGGGCAAGCAATCAGCCCCAGCATTTT. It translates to CASKSDRASNQPQHF.